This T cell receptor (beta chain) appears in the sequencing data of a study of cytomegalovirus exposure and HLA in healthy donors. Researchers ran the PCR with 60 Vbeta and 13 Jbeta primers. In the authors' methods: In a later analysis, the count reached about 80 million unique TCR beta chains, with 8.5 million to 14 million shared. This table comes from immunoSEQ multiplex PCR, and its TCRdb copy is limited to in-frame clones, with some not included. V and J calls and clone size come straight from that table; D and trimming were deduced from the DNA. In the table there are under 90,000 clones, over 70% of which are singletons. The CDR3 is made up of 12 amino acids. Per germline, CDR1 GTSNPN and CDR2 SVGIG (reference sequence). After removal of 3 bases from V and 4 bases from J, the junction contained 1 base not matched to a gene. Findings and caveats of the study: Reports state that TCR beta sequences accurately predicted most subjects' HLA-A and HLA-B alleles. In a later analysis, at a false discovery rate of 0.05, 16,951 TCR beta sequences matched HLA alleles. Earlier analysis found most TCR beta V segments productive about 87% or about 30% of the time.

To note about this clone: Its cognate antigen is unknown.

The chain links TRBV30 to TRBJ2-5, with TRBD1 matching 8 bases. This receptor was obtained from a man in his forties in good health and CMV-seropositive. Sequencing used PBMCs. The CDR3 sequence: CAWRTGAETQYF. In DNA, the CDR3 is TGTGCCTGGAGGACAGGGGCAGAGACCCAGTACTTC.